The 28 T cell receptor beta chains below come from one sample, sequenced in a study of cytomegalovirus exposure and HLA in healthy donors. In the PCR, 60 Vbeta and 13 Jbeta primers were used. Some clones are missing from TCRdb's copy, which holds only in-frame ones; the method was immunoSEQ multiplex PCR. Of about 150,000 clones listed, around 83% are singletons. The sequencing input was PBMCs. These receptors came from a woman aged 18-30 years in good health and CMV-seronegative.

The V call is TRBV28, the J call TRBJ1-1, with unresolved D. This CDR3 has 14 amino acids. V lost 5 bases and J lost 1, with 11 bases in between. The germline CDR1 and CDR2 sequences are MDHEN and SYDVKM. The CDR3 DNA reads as TGTGCCAGCAGTCCCCCCAGGCAGAACACTGAAGCTTTCTTT. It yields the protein CASSPPRQNTEAFF.

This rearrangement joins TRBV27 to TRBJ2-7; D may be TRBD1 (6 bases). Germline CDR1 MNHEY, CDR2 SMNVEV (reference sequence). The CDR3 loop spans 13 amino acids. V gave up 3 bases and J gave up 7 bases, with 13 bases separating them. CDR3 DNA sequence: TGTGCCAGCAGTTTCTTGGGGGCGGAAGAGCAGTACTTC. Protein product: CASSFLGAEEQYF.

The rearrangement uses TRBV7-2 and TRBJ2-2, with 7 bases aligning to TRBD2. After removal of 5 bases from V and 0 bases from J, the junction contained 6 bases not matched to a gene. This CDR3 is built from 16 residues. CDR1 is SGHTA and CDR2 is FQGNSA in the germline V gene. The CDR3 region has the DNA TGTGCCAGCAGCCCTGGGGGGGACGCGAACACCGGGGAGCTGTTTTTT. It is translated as CASSPGGDANTGELFF.

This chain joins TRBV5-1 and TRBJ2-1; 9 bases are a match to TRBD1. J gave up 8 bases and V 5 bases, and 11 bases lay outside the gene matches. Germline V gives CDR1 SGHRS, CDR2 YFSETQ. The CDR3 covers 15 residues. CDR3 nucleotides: TGCGCCAGCAGACCCGGGACAGGGTGGATCTATGAGCAGTTCTTC. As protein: CASRPGTGWIYEQFF.

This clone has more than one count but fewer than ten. CDR3 sequence: CASTRTGLEKLFF. CDR3 coding DNA: TGTGCCAGCACCCGGACAGGCTTGGAAAAACTGTTTTTT. This sequence joins TRBV25-1 and TRBJ1-4; 7 bases match TRBD1. Germline V gene sequence: CDR1 MGHDK, CDR2 SYGVNS. Unmatched junction bases numbered 7, after V lost 7 bases and J lost 8 bases. CDR3 length: 13 residues.

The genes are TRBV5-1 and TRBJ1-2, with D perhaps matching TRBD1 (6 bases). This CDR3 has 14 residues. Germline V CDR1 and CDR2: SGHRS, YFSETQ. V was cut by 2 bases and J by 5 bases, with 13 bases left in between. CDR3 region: CASSLEDRFYGYTF. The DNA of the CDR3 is TGCGCCAGCAGCTTAGAAGACAGGTTTTATGGCTACACCTTC.

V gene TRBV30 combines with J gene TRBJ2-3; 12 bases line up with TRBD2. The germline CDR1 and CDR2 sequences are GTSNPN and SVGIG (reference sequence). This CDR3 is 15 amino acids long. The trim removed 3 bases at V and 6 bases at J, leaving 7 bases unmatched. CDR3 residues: CAWSWTSGMGDTQYF. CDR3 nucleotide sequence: TGTGCCTGGAGCTGGACTAGCGGGATGGGGGATACGCAGTATTTT.

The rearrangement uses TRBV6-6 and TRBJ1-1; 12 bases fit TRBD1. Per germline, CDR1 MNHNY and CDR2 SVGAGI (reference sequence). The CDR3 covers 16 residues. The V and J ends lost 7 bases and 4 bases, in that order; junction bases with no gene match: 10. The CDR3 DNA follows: TGTGCCAGCACCCTGGGACAGGGGGCGGTTGGCACTGAAGCTTTCTTT. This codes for CASTLGQGAVGTEAFF.

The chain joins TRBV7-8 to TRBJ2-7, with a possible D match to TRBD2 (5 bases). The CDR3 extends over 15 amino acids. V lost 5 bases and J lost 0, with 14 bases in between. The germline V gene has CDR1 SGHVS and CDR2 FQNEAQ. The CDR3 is CASSPRGGLSYEQYF. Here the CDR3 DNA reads TGTGCCAGCAGCCCCCGAGGAGGCCTCTCCTACGAGCAGTACTTC.

The CDR3 bases are TGTGCCAGCAGCTCCCTGGCGGCTGCGAGCACAGATACGCAGTATTTT. Translation: CASSSLAAASTDTQYF. The V and J genes are TRBV7-9 and TRBJ2-3, with D uncertain. This CDR3 is built from 16 residues. Germline V lookup: CDR1 SEHNR, CDR2 FQNEAQ (reference sequence). V was pared by 4 bases and J by 0 bases, with 14 bases between.

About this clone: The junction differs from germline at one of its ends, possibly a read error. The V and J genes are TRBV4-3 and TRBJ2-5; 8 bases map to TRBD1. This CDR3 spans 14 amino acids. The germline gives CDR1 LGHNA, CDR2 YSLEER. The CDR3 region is CASSHAGGAETRYF. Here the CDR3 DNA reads TGCGCCAGCAGCCACGCAGGGGGCGCCGAGACCCGGTACTTC.

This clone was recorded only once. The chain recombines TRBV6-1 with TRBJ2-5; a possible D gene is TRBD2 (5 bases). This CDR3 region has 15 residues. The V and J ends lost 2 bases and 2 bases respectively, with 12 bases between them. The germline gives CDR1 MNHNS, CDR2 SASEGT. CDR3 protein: CASSESLREQETQYF. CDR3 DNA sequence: TGTGCCAGCAGTGAATCTTTGAGGGAACAAGAGACCCAGTACTTC.

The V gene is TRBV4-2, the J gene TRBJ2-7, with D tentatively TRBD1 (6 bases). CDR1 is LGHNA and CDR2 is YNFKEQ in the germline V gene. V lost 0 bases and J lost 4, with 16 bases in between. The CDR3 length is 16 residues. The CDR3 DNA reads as TGTGCCAGCAGCCAAGAGGAGTCCCGCACAGGGTACGAGCAGTACTTC. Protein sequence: CASSQEESRTGYEQYF.

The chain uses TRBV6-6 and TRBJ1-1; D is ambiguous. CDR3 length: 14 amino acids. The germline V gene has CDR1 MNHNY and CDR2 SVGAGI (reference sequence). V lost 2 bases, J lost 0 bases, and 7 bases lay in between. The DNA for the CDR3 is TGTGCCAGCAGTTACGCGGGATTGAACACTGAAGCTTTCTTT. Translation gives CASSYAGLNTEAFF.

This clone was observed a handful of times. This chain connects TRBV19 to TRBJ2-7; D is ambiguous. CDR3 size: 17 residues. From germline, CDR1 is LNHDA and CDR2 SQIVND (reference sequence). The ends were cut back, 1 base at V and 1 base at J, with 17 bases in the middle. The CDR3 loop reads CASSIALSPRGSYEQYF. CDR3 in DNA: TGTGCCAGTAGTATAGCCCTCAGTCCCCGAGGATCCTACGAGCAGTACTTC.

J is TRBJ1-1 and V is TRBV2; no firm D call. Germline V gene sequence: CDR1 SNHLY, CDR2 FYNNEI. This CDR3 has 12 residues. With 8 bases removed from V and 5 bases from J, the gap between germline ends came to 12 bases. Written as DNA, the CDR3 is TGTGCCAGCTCCCCGTCAGGAACTGAAGCTTTCTTT. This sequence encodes CASSPSGTEAFF.

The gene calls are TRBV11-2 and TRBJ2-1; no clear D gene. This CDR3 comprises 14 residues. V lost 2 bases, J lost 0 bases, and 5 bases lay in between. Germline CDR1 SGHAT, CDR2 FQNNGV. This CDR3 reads CASSLSNSYNEQFF. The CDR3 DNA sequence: TGTGCCAGCAGCTTATCCAACTCCTACAATGAGCAGTTCTTC.

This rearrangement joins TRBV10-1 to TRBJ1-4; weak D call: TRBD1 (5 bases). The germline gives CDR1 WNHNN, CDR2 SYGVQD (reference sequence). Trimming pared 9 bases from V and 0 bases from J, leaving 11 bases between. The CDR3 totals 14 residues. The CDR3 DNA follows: TGCGCCAGAGGACAACCTACAACTAATGAAAAACTGTTTTTT. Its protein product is CARGQPTTNEKLFF.

Here the CDR3 reads CSIRQGGTDEQYF. The DNA for the CDR3 is TGCAGCATCCGACAGGGTGGTACGGACGAGCAGTACTTC. The chain links TRBV29-1 to TRBJ2-7, with TRBD1 matching over 7 bases. Trimming removed 8 bases from V and 5 bases from J; junction bases left unmatched: 12. From germline, CDR1 is SQVTM and CDR2 ANQGSEA. This CDR3 has 13 residues.

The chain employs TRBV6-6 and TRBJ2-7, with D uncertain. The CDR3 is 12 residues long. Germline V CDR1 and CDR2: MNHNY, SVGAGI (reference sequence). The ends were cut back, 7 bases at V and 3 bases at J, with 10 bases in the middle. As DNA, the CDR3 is TGTGCCAGCAACGAAGCCGGCTACGAGCAGTACTTC. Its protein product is CASNEAGYEQYF.

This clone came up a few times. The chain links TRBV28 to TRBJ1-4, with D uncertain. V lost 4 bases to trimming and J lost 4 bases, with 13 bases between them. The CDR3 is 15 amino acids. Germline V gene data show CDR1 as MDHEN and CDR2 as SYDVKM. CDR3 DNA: TGTGCCAGCAGTTCCCCGGTCGAGCATAATGAAAAACTGTTTTTT. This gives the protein CASSSPVEHNEKLFF.

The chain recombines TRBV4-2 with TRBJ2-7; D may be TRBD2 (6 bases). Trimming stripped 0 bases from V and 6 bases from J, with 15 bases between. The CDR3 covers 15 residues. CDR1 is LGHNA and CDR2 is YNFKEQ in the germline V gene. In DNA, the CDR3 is TGTGCCAGCAGCCAAGAGTTCGGGGTCGGGGGCGAGCAGTACTTC. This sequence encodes CASSQEFGVGGEQYF.

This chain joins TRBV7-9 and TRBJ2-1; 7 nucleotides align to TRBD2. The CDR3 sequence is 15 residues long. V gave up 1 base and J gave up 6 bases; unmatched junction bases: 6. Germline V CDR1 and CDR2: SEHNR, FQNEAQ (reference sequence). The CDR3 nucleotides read TGTGCCAGCAGCTTAGACGGTCTAGCGGTCAATGAGCAGTTCTTC. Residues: CASSLDGLAVNEQFF.

CDR3 loop: CATQDPRDYGYTF. The CDR3 DNA sequence: TGTGCCACCCAAGACCCCCGGGACTATGGCTACACCTTC. The chain joins TRBV15 to TRBJ1-2; no clear D. CDR1 is LNHNV, CDR2 YYDKDF, per germline (reference sequence). The CDR3 covers 13 residues. Trimming stripped 8 bases from V and 3 bases from J, with 13 bases between.

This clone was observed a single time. Here the CDR3 reads CASSIGDGYTF. For the CDR3, the DNA is TGTGCCAGCAGCATCGGGGATGGCTACACCTTC. The genes are TRBV2 and TRBJ1-2; D gene uncertain. The V end lost 6 bases, the J end lost 6 bases, and 8 bases lay between the germline ends. Germline loops: CDR1 SNHLY, CDR2 FYNNEI. The CDR3 covers 11 residues.

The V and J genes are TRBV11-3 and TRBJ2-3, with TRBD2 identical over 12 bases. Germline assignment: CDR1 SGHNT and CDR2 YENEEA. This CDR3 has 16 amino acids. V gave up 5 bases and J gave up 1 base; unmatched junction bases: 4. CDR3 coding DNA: TGTGCCAGCAGCCCTGGACTAGCGGGGCGCACAGATACGCAGTATTTT. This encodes CASSPGLAGRTDTQYF.

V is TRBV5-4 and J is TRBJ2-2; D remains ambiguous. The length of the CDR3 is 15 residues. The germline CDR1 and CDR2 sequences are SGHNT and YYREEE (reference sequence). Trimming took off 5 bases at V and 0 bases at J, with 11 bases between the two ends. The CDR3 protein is CASSRPSANTGELFF. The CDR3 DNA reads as TGTGCCAGCAGTCGTCCGTCCGCGAACACCGGGGAGCTGTTTTTT.

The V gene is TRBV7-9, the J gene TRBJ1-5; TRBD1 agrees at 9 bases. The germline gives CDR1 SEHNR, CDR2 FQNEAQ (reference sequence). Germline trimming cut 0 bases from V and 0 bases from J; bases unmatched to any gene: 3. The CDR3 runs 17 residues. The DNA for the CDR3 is TGTGCCAGCAGCTTAGCGGGGACAGGGAATAGCAATCAGCCCCAGCATTTT. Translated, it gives CASSLAGTGNSNQPQHF.